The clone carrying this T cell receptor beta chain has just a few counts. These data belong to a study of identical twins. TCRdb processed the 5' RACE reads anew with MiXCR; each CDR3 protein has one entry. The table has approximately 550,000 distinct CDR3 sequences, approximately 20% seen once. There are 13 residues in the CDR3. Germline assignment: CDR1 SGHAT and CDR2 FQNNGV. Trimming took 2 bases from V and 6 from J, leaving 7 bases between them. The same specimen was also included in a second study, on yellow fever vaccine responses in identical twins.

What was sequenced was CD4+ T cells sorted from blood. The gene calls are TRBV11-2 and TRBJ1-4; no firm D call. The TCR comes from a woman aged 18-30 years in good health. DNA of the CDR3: TGTGCCAGCAGCTTATCGCAGGATGAAAAACTGTTTTTT. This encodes CASSLSQDEKLFF.